A selection of T cell receptor beta chains follows, all from one sample in a study of response to subunit inactivated influenza vaccine. Using its own MiXCR run on the RT-PCR reads, TCRdb lists one record per CDR3 protein. The sample lists 530,000 or so distinct CDR3 sequences, roughly 10% occurring once. Sequenced here: PBMCs from blood, sampled on the day of vaccination. The receptors were gathered from a man aged 45-60 years who received an inactivated influenza vaccine. Both conserved end residues are part of each CDR3. The D gene is left open where the match is weak. Some rows have no size entry. The others give once, few or many, or a class for an expanded clone.

v_gene	j_gene	abundance	d_gene	CDR3aa	CDR3nt
TRBV29-1	TRBJ2-1	many	.	CSVPGVKEQFF	TGCAGCGTTCCGGGAGTAAAAGAGCAGTTCTTC
TRBV12-3/TRBV12-4	TRBJ2-5	.	.	CASSMYQETQYF	TGTGCCAGCAGTATGTACCAAGAGACCCAGTACTTC
TRBV5-4	TRBJ2-7	.	.	CASSLQPTYEQYF	TGTGCCAGCAGCCTCCAACCAACCTACGAGCAGTACTTC
TRBV7-3	TRBJ1-1	.	.	CASSLVPNTEAFF	TGTGCCAGCAGCTTAGTCCCGAACACTGAAGCTTTCTTT
TRBV20-1	TRBJ2-7	many	.	CSARDAARGPYEQYF	TGCAGTGCTAGAGATGCGGCGCGGGGCCCCTACGAGCAGTACTTC
TRBV5-1	TRBJ1-1	many	TRBD1	CASSLVGDSEAFF	TGCGCCAGCAGCTTGGTCGGGGACAGTGAAGCTTTCTTT
TRBV11-2	TRBJ2-3	few	TRBD2	CASSLVPILAGGAYTDTQYF	TGTGCCAGCAGCTTAGTCCCTATCCTAGCGGGGGGGGCTTACACAGATACGCAGTATTTT
TRBV20-1	TRBJ2-7	.	.	CSARGRDLPYEQYF	TGCAGTGCTAGGGGCAGGGATTTGCCCTACGAGCAGTACTTC
TRBV15	TRBJ2-1	few	TRBD2	CATSKEPREGLYNEQFF	TGTGCCACCAGCAAAGAACCCCGGGAGGGCCTCTACAATGAGCAGTTCTTC
TRBV2	TRBJ2-2	few	.	CASSEGIRGVLTGELFF	TGTGCCAGCAGTGAAGGGATCCGGGGAGTACTTACCGGGGAGCTGTTTTTT
TRBV7-9	TRBJ2-5	few	.	CASSFGSKETQYF	TGTGCCAGCAGCTTCGGCAGTAAAGAGACCCAGTACTTC
TRBV5-1	TRBJ2-7	many	.	CASSLEQEDHEQYF	TGCGCCAGCAGCTTGGAGCAGGAGGACCACGAGCAGTACTTC
TRBV3-1	TRBJ2-5	few	TRBD1	CASSHPLGQGGLETQYF	TGTGCCAGCAGCCATCCCCTCGGACAGGGAGGTTTGGAGACCCAGTACTTC
TRBV28	TRBJ2-3	many	TRBD2	CASSQAGGPPDTQYF	TGTGCCAGCAGTCAAGCGGGGGGCCCCCCAGATACGCAGTATTTT
TRBV7-3	TRBJ2-7	.	TRBD2	CASSLNGGRVYEQYF	TGTGCCAGCAGCTTAAATGGCGGGAGGGTTTACGAGCAGTACTTC
TRBV20-1	TRBJ2-4	many	TRBD1	CSALDLQGVAKNIQYF	TGCAGTGCCCTCGATTTACAGGGGGTGGCCAAAAACATTCAGTACTTC
TRBV29-1	TRBJ2-3	.	TRBD2	CSVEVMAGVGDTQYF	TGCAGCGTTGAAGTTATGGCGGGGGTAGGGGATACGCAGTATTTT
TRBV24-1	TRBJ2-5	.	.	CATSWGGGQETQYF	TGTGCCACCAGCTGGGGGGGCGGGCAAGAGACCCAGTACTTC
TRBV7-2	TRBJ1-5	.	TRBD1	CASSPGQVRPQHF	TGTGCCAGCAGCCCGGGACAGGTTAGGCCCCAGCATTTT
TRBV29-1	TRBJ1-5	.	.	CSLCQGGDQPQHF	TGCAGCTTATGTCAGGGCGGGGATCAGCCCCAGCATTTT
TRBV5-5	TRBJ2-7	few	TRBD2	CASSWGLFYEQYF	TGTGCCAGCAGCTGGGGACTATTCTACGAGCAGTACTTC
TRBV6-2/TRBV6-3	TRBJ1-2	many	.	CASRVLRREDYTF	TGTGCCAGCCGTGTGCTCCGGCGAGAGGACTACACCTTC
TRBV12-3/TRBV12-4	TRBJ2-2	few	.	CASRGSQTGELFF	TGTGCCAGCAGGGGAAGTCAGACCGGGGAGCTGTTTTTT
TRBV11-1	TRBJ2-1	.	TRBD2	CASLIITSGGIGVFDEQFF	TGTGCCAGCCTAATAATCACTAGCGGGGGAATCGGGGTATTCGATGAGCAGTTCTTC
TRBV6-5	TRBJ1-6	many	.	CASSYSRGYSPLHF	TGTGCCAGCAGTTACTCAAGGGGATATTCACCCCTCCACTTT
TRBV6-4	TRBJ2-1	few	.	CASSDSISNEQFF	TGTGCCAGCAGTGACTCGATTTCCAATGAGCAGTTCTTC
TRBV9	TRBJ2-3	.	.	CASSGGRRTDTQYF	TGTGCCAGCAGCGGTGGACGCCGCACAGATACGCAGTATTTT
TRBV12-3/TRBV12-4	TRBJ2-7	many	TRBD1	CASSNWTGGHEQYF	TGTGCCAGCAGTAACTGGACAGGGGGACACGAGCAGTACTTC
TRBV7-2	TRBJ2-3	few	.	CASSSGSRNTQYF	TGTGCCAGCAGCTCGGGGAGTAGGAATACGCAGTATTTT